The 26 T cell receptor beta chains below all came from one sample that was sequenced in a study of CD4 T cells in relation to SARS-CoV-2 and coronaviruses. CD4+ T cells from unexposed donors were obtained before the COVID-19 pandemic (2011-2018). After about ten days of culture, CD4+ T cells were isolated. These receptors are not linked to any known antigen. Clones were sequenced by immunoSEQ multiplex PCR, and TCRdb holds only the in-frame ones, with some missing. The sample lists tens of thousands of clones, about 75% occurring once. Sample: CD4+ T cells from PBMCs, cultured in vitro. The source is a human donor in good health.

The chain couples TRBV18 to TRBJ1-1; TRBD1 is a possible D gene (6 bases). CDR3 length equals 11 residues. Germline loops: CDR1 KGHSH, CDR2 LQKENI. V was cut by 4 bases and J by 11 bases, with 11 bases left in between. CDR3 residues: CASSRDIGAFF. Here the CDR3 DNA reads TGTGCCAGCTCACGGGACATTGGGGCTTTCTTT.

This clone was seen only a few times. The genes are TRBV7-2 and TRBJ2-7, with D uncertain. Per germline, CDR1 SGHTA and CDR2 FQGNSA. CDR3 size: 11 residues. V shed 1 base and J shed 3 bases, with 1 base lying between them. The CDR3 DNA is TGTGCCAGCAGCTTAGTCTACGAGCAGTACTTC. Amino acids: CASSLVYEQYF.

V usage is TRBV11-2 and J usage is TRBJ1-3; tentative D call: TRBD1 (6 bases). Germline V lookup: CDR1 SGHAT, CDR2 FQNNGV. The CDR3 extends over 14 amino acids. Trimming cost V 5 bases and J 2 bases, with 10 bases left between them. This CDR3 reads CASSVQGAGNTIYF. CDR3 DNA: TGTGCCAGCAGCGTACAGGGTGCTGGAAACACCATATATTTT.

This rearrangement joins TRBV29-1 to TRBJ1-2; 7 positions match TRBD1. V was pared by 3 bases and J by 3 bases, with 13 bases of the junction left unmatched. Germline V gene data show CDR1 as SQVTM and CDR2 as ANQGSEA. The CDR3 totals 16 residues. The CDR3 region has the DNA TGCAGCGTTGATAAAGGGACAGAAGTACAATACTATGGCTACACCTTC. Translation gives CSVDKGTEVQYYGYTF.

Only one count was recorded for this clone. The V and J genes are TRBV2 and TRBJ1-2; 7 bases are shared with TRBD1. The V segment lost 2 bases and the J segment 6 bases; nucleotides outside the gene matches: 6. The CDR3 length is 14 residues. Germline V gives CDR1 SNHLY, CDR2 FYNNEI. The CDR3 loop reads CASSERGQEDGYTF. In DNA form, the CDR3 reads TGTGCCAGCAGTGAAAGGGGGCAGGAGGATGGCTACACCTTC.

V usage is TRBV4-2 and J usage is TRBJ2-1; a possible D gene is TRBD2 (7 bases). Germline V CDR1 and CDR2: LGHNA, YNFKEQ. V was shortened by 4 bases and J by 14 bases, with 18 bases between the two germline ends. This CDR3 has 13 residues. For the CDR3, the DNA is TGTGCCAGCAGCCTCGGGGTGGGAGGGGGAAAGTTCTTC. This translates into CASSLGVGGGKFF.

The chain combines TRBV7-9 with TRBJ2-1, with D perhaps matching TRBD2 (6 bases). The CDR3 runs 14 residues. V lost 5 bases and J lost 2, with 10 bases in between. Germline V lookup: CDR1 SEHNR, CDR2 FQNEAQ (reference sequence). CDR3 bases: TGTGCCAGCAGCCTTAGCGGTCCCTACAATGAGCAGTTCTTC. Amino acid sequence: CASSLSGPYNEQFF.

The rearrangement uses TRBV6-2 or TRBV6-3 and TRBJ2-7, with 9 bases lining up with TRBD2. Germline loops: CDR1 MNHEY, CDR2 SVGEGT. The CDR3 spans 15 residues. Trimming at V came to 2 bases and at J to 7 bases, leaving 9 bases not matched to a gene. CDR3 sequence: CASSYEGLASGEQYF. The DNA of the CDR3 is TGTGCCAGCAGTTACGAGGGACTAGCTTCGGGGGAGCAGTACTTC.

The genes are TRBV3-1 (or the pseudogene TRBV3-2) and TRBJ2-3, with 7 bases matching TRBD2. The V and J ends lost 5 bases and 6 bases, in that order; junction bases with no gene match: 11. The germline V gene encodes CDR1 LGHDT and CDR2 YNNKEL (reference sequence). The CDR3 spans 15 residues. In DNA form, the CDR3 reads TGTGCCAGCAGCACCCCCTCTCCCGGGAGGGATACGCAGTATTTT. Its protein is CASSTPSPGRDTQYF.

CDR3 residues: CASREGVATDTQYF. The CDR3 DNA reads as TGTGCCAGCAGAGAGGGAGTAGCCACAGATACGCAGTATTTT. The chain carries TRBV7-2 and TRBJ2-3, with D possibly being TRBD2 (5 bases). Per the germline V gene, CDR1 is SGHTA and CDR2 is FQGNSA. This CDR3 contains 14 residues. Trimming stripped 6 bases from V and 2 bases from J, with 12 bases between.

The sample holds a few counts of this clone. This rearrangement joins TRBV7-6 to TRBJ1-3, with D possibly TRBD1 on 5 matching bases. Germline loops: CDR1 SGHVS, CDR2 FNYEAQ. V dropped 1 base and J dropped 7 bases, with 14 bases sitting between them. The CDR3 runs to 15 residues. The DNA for the CDR3 is TGTGCCAGCAGCTTAGAAGGGGCAGGGCGGAACACCATATATTTT. Its translation is CASSLEGAGRNTIYF.

The V gene is TRBV7-3, the J gene TRBJ1-1; the D gene is possibly TRBD1 (5 bases). V was cut by 5 bases and J by 1 base, with 8 bases left in between. Germline CDR1 and CDR2: SGHTA and FQGTGA. The CDR3 consists of 13 residues. The CDR3 protein is CASSPTGNTEAFF. The DNA of the CDR3 is TGTGCCAGCAGCCCCACAGGGAACACTGAAGCTTTCTTT.

The rearrangement joins TRBV5-1 to TRBJ1-6, with D possibly TRBD1 on 5 matching bases. The germline gives CDR1 SGHRS, CDR2 YFSETQ. This CDR3 comprises 14 residues. The V end lost 5 bases, the J end lost 10 bases, and 16 bases lay between the germline ends. CDR3 in amino acids: CASSPGLADSPLHF. The CDR3, as DNA: TGCGCCAGCAGTCCGGGACTTGCCGACTCACCCCTCCACTTT.

This chain uses TRBV7-2 with TRBJ2-5; D ambiguous. Trimming pared 10 bases from V and 5 bases from J, leaving 23 bases between. CDR1 and CDR2 from the germline V gene are SGHTA and FQGNSA. CDR3 length: 15 amino acids. CDR3 DNA: TGTGCCATCCCCCTTCTGGGCGCTTCATGGGAGACCCAGTACTTC. Its translation: CAIPLLGASWETQYF.

The chain combines TRBV30 with TRBJ1-2, with a tentative D call TRBD1 (6 bases). The germline gives CDR1 GTSNPN, CDR2 SVGIG (reference sequence). This CDR3 has 13 residues. For the CDR3, the DNA is TGTGCTTTCCAACCGACAGGTAACGGCGGCTACACCTTC. It yields the protein CAFQPTGNGGYTF.

A few counts support this clone. The gene calls are TRBV5-1 and TRBJ1-2, with TRBD1 as a possible D gene (5 bases). CDR3 size: 13 residues. CDR1 is SGHRS and CDR2 is YFSETQ in the germline V gene. Trimming stripped 7 bases from V and 4 bases from J, with 14 bases between. The DNA of the CDR3 is TGCGCCAGCGGGGGGGAGCGAAGCTATGGCTACACCTTC. Translating it yields CASGGERSYGYTF.

This chain's CDR3 is CASSLGRGGELFF. The CDR3 DNA reads as TGTGCCAGCAGCTTAGGTCGGGGGGGGGAGCTGTTTTTT. V and J are TRBV7-2 and TRBJ2-2, with D possibly being TRBD2 (6 bases). With 1 base removed from V and 8 bases from J, the gap between germline ends came to 8 bases. The CDR3 is made up of 13 amino acids. Germline V gene data show CDR1 as SGHTA and CDR2 as FQGNSA.

The rearrangement uses TRBV7-2 and TRBJ2-5, with D perhaps TRBD2 (6 bases). V was pared by 1 base and J by 2 bases, with 11 bases between. CDR1 SGHTA and CDR2 FQGNSA come from the germline V gene. CDR3 length equals 15 residues. The CDR3 DNA reads TGTGCCAGCAGCTTAGTCCGGGGGATGCAAGAGACCCAGTACTTC. Residues: CASSLVRGMQETQYF.

The chain is built from TRBV5-8 and TRBJ2-1; the D is unclear. Germline CDR1 is SGHTS and CDR2 is YDEGEE. With 0 bases removed from V and 7 bases from J, the gap between germline ends came to 5 bases. The CDR3 covers 12 residues. In DNA, the CDR3 is TGTGCCAGCAGCTTGGCCGGGAATGAGCAGTTCTTC. It translates to CASSLAGNEQFF.

This clone was seen a single time. The J gene is TRBJ2-6, the V gene TRBV6-2 or TRBV6-3; D ambiguous. Between the trimmed V and J ends, which lost 6 bases and 2 bases, there was a span of 17 bases. The CDR3 contains 17 residues. Looked up from germline, CDR1 is MNHEY and CDR2 is SVGEGT. CDR3 loop: CASSPTRRLTGANVLTF. DNA for the CDR3: TGTGCCAGCAGCCCGACACGGCGTCTAACTGGGGCCAACGTCCTGACTTTC.

The genes are TRBV5-4 and TRBJ1-2; the match to TRBD1 covers 7 bases. Trimming cost V 4 bases and J 4 bases; bases outside gene matches: 7. The CDR3 sequence is 14 residues long. Germline V gives CDR1 SGHNT, CDR2 YYREEE (reference sequence). The CDR3 region has the DNA TGTGCCAGCAGCACAGAGGGACAGATCTATGGCTACACCTTC. Translating it yields CASSTEGQIYGYTF.

The chain uses TRBV27 and TRBJ2-7, with D tentatively TRBD1 (6 bases). V was trimmed by 6 bases and J by 6 bases, leaving 9 bases between them. In germline, CDR1 is MNHEY, CDR2 SMNVEV (reference sequence). The CDR3 loop spans 11 amino acids. DNA of the CDR3: TGTGCCAGCAGACAGGGCCGCGAGCAGTACTTC. Its translation: CASRQGREQYF.

This chain connects TRBV11-2 to TRBJ2-5; D uncertain. The germline V gene has CDR1 SGHAT and CDR2 FQNNGV. This CDR3 spans 15 amino acids. Deletions cut 1 base from V and 0 bases from J, with 9 bases between. CDR3 loop: CASSLVRSDQETQYF. In DNA form, the CDR3 reads TGTGCCAGCAGCTTAGTCAGGTCGGACCAAGAGACCCAGTACTTC. Filled out from reference TRBV11-2 and TRBJ2-5, the complete variable domain reads EAGVAQSPRYKIIEKRQSVAFWCNPISGHATLYWYQQILGQGPKLLIQFQNNGVVDDSQLPKDRFSAERLKGVDSTLKIQPAKLEDSAVYLCASSLVRSDQETQYFGPGTRLLVL.

The chain is built from TRBV7-2 and TRBJ2-2; D gene uncertain. Germline V lookup: CDR1 SGHTA, CDR2 FQGNSA. This CDR3 comprises 11 residues. Trimming pared 5 bases from V and 7 bases from J, leaving 5 bases between. The CDR3 is CASSLNGELFF. The CDR3 nucleotides are TGTGCCAGCAGCCTAAACGGGGAGCTGTTTTTT.

The chain is built from TRBV3-1 (or the pseudogene TRBV3-2) and TRBJ1-5; D perhaps matches TRBD1 (6 bases). CDR1 is LGHDT, CDR2 YNNKEL, per germline (reference sequence). V gave up 3 bases and J gave up 7 bases, with 10 bases separating them. CDR3 length: 13 residues. CDR3 loop: CASSQGAQQPQHF. CDR3 bases: TGTGCCAGCAGCCAGGGGGCACAACAGCCCCAGCATTTT.

The chain joins TRBV2 to TRBJ1-5; no definite D call. The CDR3 length is 14 residues. The V and J ends lost 2 bases and 7 bases respectively, with 12 bases between them. The germline V gene encodes CDR1 SNHLY and CDR2 FYNNEI. CDR3 in amino acids: CASSERQVAQPQHF. CDR3 DNA: TGTGCCAGCAGTGAACGGCAGGTGGCCCAGCCCCAGCATTTT.